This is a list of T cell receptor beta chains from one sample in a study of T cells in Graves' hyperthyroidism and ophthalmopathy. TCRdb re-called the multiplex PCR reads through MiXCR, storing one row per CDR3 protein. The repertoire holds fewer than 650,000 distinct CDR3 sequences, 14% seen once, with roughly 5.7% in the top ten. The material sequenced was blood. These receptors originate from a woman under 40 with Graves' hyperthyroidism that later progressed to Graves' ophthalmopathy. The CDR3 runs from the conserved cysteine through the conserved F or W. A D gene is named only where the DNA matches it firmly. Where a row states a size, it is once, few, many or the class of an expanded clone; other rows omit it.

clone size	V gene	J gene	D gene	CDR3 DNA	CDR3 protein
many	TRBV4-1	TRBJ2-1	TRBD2	TGCGCCAGCAGCCAAGAACCGGGACTAGCGGACGAAGAGCAGTTCTTC	CASSQEPGLADEEQFF
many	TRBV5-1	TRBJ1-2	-	TGCGCCAGCACCGCAGGGGTAGAGAGAAGTGGCTACACCTTC	CASTAGVERSGYTF
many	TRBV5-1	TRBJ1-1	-	TGCGCCAGCAGCTCTCTGGGGGGCGCGGACACTGAAGCTTTCTTT	CASSSLGGADTEAFF
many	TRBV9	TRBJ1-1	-	TGTGCCAGCACCCTGGGAGAGGGCGCCACGAGCGCTTTCTTT	CASTLGEGATSAFF
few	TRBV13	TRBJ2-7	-	TGTGCCAGCAGAACTCAGGAGTTCAGTGGCGAGCAGTACTTC	CASRTQEFSGEQYF
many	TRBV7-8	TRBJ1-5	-	TGTGCCAGCAGCTTGGGGGTTCAGAGCCTCAATCAGCCCCAGCATTTT	CASSLGVQSLNQPQHF
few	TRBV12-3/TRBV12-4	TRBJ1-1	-	TGTGCCAGCAGTGGGGTGGGGGGGGCTCGTTACACTGAAGCTTTCTTT	CASSGVGGARYTEAFF
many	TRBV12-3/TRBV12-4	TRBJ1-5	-	TGTGCCAGCAGCCCGGGGGGCGCGGACAATCAGCCCCAGCATTTT	CASSPGGADNQPQHF
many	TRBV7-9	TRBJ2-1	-	TGTGCCAGCAGCCGTCCGGGGAGGCCGGACGATGAGCAGTTCTTC	CASSRPGRPDDEQFF
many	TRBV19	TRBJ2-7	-	TGTGCCAGTAGTATTGGCGGGGGCGAAACCTACGAGCAGTACTTC	CASSIGGGETYEQYF
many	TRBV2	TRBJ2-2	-	TGTGCCAGCAGTGTACAGGGAAAAACCGGGGAGCTGTTTTTT	CASSVQGKTGELFF
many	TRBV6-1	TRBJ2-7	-	TGTGCCAGCAGTTCTGGGACACGAATAGCCTACGAGCAGTACTTC	CASSSGTRIAYEQYF
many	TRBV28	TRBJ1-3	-	TGTGCCAGCAGTCCCGGGCCCCGGCACGGAAACACCATATATTTT	CASSPGPRHGNTIYF
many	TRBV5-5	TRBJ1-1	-	TGTGCCAGCAGCTTCCTAAGGGGCGCTAACACTGAAGCTTTCTTT	CASSFLRGANTEAFF
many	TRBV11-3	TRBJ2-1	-	TGTGCCAGCAGCGGAAGGCGGGAGCAGTTCTTC	CASSGRREQFF
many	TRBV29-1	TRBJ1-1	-	TGCAGCTCACCGGACACCGGGAACACTGAAGCTTTCTTT	CSSPDTGNTEAFF
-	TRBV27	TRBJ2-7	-	TGTGCCAGCAGTTTAAGCCGGGGACCGGCCGACGAGCAGTACTTC	CASSLSRGPADEQYF
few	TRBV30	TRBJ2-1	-	TGTGCCTGGAGTTACGGCGGGATCGAGCAGTTCTTC	CAWSYGGIEQFF
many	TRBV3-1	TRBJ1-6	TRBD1	TGTGCCAGCAGCCAAGGGACAGGGATAAGTTCACCCCTCCACTTT	CASSQGTGISSPLHF